This record looks at one T cell receptor (beta chain) sequence and its context. In this sample, this clonotype turned up a few times. Its target antigen remains unknown. Per-base quality was not reported, and no clone a single base away is much larger than it. Receptor amplification or capture employed PCR. Sequenced on an Illumina HiSeq 2500. TCR libraries were prepared with molecular barcoding, using unique molecular identifiers to normalize TCRbeta repertoire quantification. In TCRdb, the public reads were trimmed at Q25 with fastp and aligned with MiXCR, with productive beta chains retained. Rows with one shared CDR3 protein collapse into an entry with the most common genes and DNA. This sample gives hundreds of thousands of distinct CDR3 sequences in total; about 12% of them show up just once. The top ten constitute about 0.79% of the sample. From cysteine to phenylalanine, the CDR3 is 18 amino acids long. Only CDR3 DNA remains: 54 bases, in frame from the first base. V is cut back by 3 bases and J by 7 bases, with 12 bases in the junction unmatched.

Interpreted using the paper, the treatment or condition label stands for: allogeneic hematopoietic cell transplantation with graft depleted of TCRalphabeta T cells and CD19 B cells. TCRalphabeta/CD19-depleted allogeneic hematopoietic cell grafts were given to the transplant recipients, all of whom were children. This sample stems from a study of T-cell reconstitution after alpha-beta-depleted transplantation in children (dated by TCRdb to the mid-2010s). At the level of the whole study: Using TCR repertoire profiling, the study quantitatively followed how T-cell immune reconstitution unfolded in children after TCRalphabeta/CD19-depleted allogeneic hematopoietic cell transplantation. Here is what the overall study found, with its caveats: Over subsequent months, a decline in hyperexpanded clone frequencies was noted, and after one year, T-cell counts and TCRbeta diversity were mostly ascribed to newly produced T cells. In some patients, high TCRbeta diversity at day 60 was attributed to recipient T cells and intrathymic progenitors that had survived conditioning. Apparently early alphabetaT-cell count recovery about two months after transplant reportedly relied on only several hundred rapidly expanded clones derived from non-depleted graft cells.

The TCR originated in a girl between 2 and 10 years old with congenital amegakaryocytic thrombocytopenia, due to receive a stem cell transplant. Sequencing used PBMCs, obtained before TCRalphabeta/CD19-depleted stem cell transplant. This sequence uses TRBV12-3 or TRBV12-4 and TRBJ2-4, and 13 junctional nucleotides match TRBD2. The CDR3 sequence is CASSFLGLAGPGGNIQYF. The DNA sequence is given as TGTGCCAGCAGTTTCTTGGGACTAGCGGGACCGGGAGGTAACATTCAGTACTTC.